The 25 T cell receptor beta chains below come from one sample, sequenced in a study of blood T cell repertoires in COVID-19. Only in-frame clones appear in the TCRdb table, and some are missing; sequencing was by immunoSEQ multiplex PCR. This repertoire shows hundreds of thousands of clones, 87% found once; its top ten account for about 3%. Sequencing used peripheral blood. The receptor source for this set is a man younger than 35 with active or convalescent COVID-19.

V usage is TRBV25-1 and J usage is TRBJ1-1, with D unresolved. The CDR3 sequence is 14 residues long. V was clipped by 0 bases and J by 10 bases, with 15 bases between them. Germline V lookup: CDR1 MGHDK, CDR2 SYGVNS. CDR3 region: CASSEYMIPEGAFF. CDR3 nucleotides: TGTGCCAGCAGTGAATATATGATACCGGAGGGAGCTTTCTTT.

The CDR3 loop is CASSSQGWNYGYTF. In nucleotides, the CDR3 is TGTGCCAGCAGCTCGCAGGGCTGGAACTATGGCTACACCTTC. The J gene is TRBJ1-2, the V gene TRBV7-9, with a weak D call TRBD1 (5 bases). The CDR3 sequence is 14 residues long. The V gene lost 4 bases and the J gene lost 2 bases, with 11 bases spanning the gap. Germline lookup yields CDR1 SEHNR and CDR2 FQNEAQ (reference sequence).

CDR3 sequence: CATGTGDTGELFF. The CDR3 nucleotides are TGTGCCACCGGGACAGGGGACACCGGGGAGCTGTTTTTT. The rearrangement uses TRBV10-3 and TRBJ2-2; 10 bases agree with TRBD1. CDR1 ENHRY and CDR2 SYGVKD come from the germline V gene. This CDR3 has 13 amino acids. The V gene end was trimmed by 10 bases and the J gene end by 3 bases; junction bases not matched to a gene: 2.

The V gene is TRBV2, the J gene TRBJ1-2; 7 nucleotides agree with TRBD1. CDR1 and CDR2 (germline): SNHLY, FYNNEI. The V gene end was trimmed by 5 bases and the J gene end by 4 bases; junction bases not matched to a gene: 19. The CDR3 spans 18 residues. CDR3 coding DNA: TGTGCCAGCAGTAATAGCCCCGGGACAGTCACCCGAACCTATGGCTACACCTTC. Translating gives CASSNSPGTVTRTYGYTF.

This clone showed up just a few times. The V call is TRBV6-4, the J call TRBJ2-6; a possible D gene is TRBD1 (5 bases). V was shortened by 3 bases and J by 0 bases, with 6 bases between the two germline ends. Germline values: CDR1 MRHNA, CDR2 SNTAGT. The CDR3 covers 15 residues. The CDR3 nucleotides read TGTGCCAGCAGTGAGGACAACTCTGGGGCCAACGTCCTGACTTTC. Protein product: CASSEDNSGANVLTF.

The gene calls are TRBV4-3 and TRBJ2-1; TRBD2 matches at 10 bases. The CDR3 sequence is 18 residues long. Germline assignment: CDR1 LGHNA and CDR2 YSLEER. The ends lost 3 bases at V and 1 base at J; junction bases unmatched: 9. The CDR3 DNA follows: TGCGCCAGCAGCCAGGAGGGGCTAGCGGGGGTATCCTACAATGAGCAGTTCTTC. Its translation: CASSQEGLAGVSYNEQFF.

The gene calls are TRBV6-1 and TRBJ1-2; 10 bases match TRBD1. Trimming removed 4 bases from V and 5 bases from J; junction bases left unmatched: 22. The CDR3 length is 20 residues. CDR1 and CDR2 from the germline V gene are MNHNS and SASEGT. The CDR3 nucleotides read TGTGCCAGCAGTGCACCCCAGACAGGGGGCGACCGTCGGTTTCTATATGGCTACACCTTC. Its protein is CASSAPQTGGDRRFLYGYTF.

This clone occurred a few times. The rearrangement links TRBV29-1 to TRBJ2-2, with 12 bases matching TRBD2. Germline CDR1 SQVTM, CDR2 ANQGSEA. J lost 4 bases, V lost 7 bases, and 7 bases had no gene match. The CDR3 totals 15 residues. In nucleotides, the CDR3 is TGCAGCGCCCTTCCGGGACTAGCGGGCACCGGGGAGCTGTTTTTT. Protein sequence: CSALPGLAGTGELFF.

This clone was seen a handful of times. This chain links TRBV11-1 with TRBJ1-2; 7 bases agree with TRBD1. CDR3 length equals 12 residues. Germline V gives CDR1 SGHAT, CDR2 FQDESV (reference sequence). V was clipped by 4 bases and J by 8 bases; unmatched bases: 4. CDR3 sequence reads: CASSWDSVGYTF. CDR3 nucleotides: TGTGCCAGCAGCTGGGACAGTGTCGGCTACACCTTC. The entire variable domain, with the rest obtained from reference TRBV11-1 and TRBJ1-2, is as follows: EAEVAQSPRYKITEKSQAVAFWCDPISGHATLYWYRQILGQGPELLVQFQDESVVDDSQLPKDRFSAERLKGVDSTLKIQPAELGDSAMYLCASSWDSVGYTFGSGTRLTVV.

As DNA, the CDR3 is TGTGCCAGTAGGCCGGGACAGAGGGACTCACCCCTCCACTTT. Its translation is CASRPGQRDSPLHF. The chain has TRBV19 and TRBJ1-6, with 7 bases aligning to TRBD1. Germline trimming cut 6 bases from V and 10 bases from J; bases unmatched to any gene: 9. The germline V gene encodes CDR1 LNHDA and CDR2 SQIVND (reference sequence). The CDR3 extends over 14 amino acids.

The V call is TRBV12-3 or TRBV12-4, the J call TRBJ1-2, with a tentative D call TRBD1 (6 bases). Trimming pared 3 bases from V and 8 bases from J, leaving 10 bases between. CDR3 length: 12 amino acids. The CDR3 coding sequence is TGTGCCAGCAGTTTTTATAGGGGGGGCTACACCTTC. Amino acids: CASSFYRGGYTF.

In DNA, the CDR3 is TGTGCCAGCAGCACACACAGGGCAGGGGAGACCCAGTACTTC. Amino acid sequence: CASSTHRAGETQYF. The rearrangement uses TRBV5-6 and TRBJ2-5, with TRBD1 as a possible D gene (6 bases). Deletions cut 4 bases from V and 5 bases from J, with 15 bases between. Germline V CDR1 and CDR2: SGHDT, YYEEEE. The CDR3 has 14 residues.

V usage is TRBV9 and J usage is TRBJ1-2, with D perhaps TRBD1 (6 bases). The germline gives CDR1 SGDLS, CDR2 YYNGEE. V shed 0 bases and J shed 9 bases, with 21 bases lying between them. There are 16 residues in the CDR3. CDR3 region: CASSVDLQGSGQRYTF. DNA for the CDR3: TGTGCCAGCAGCGTAGATTTGCAGGGGTCGGGGCAACGCTACACCTTC. The full variable domain, its missing parts supplied by reference TRBV9 and TRBJ1-2, is DSGVTQTPKHLITATGQRVTLRCSPRSGDLSVYWYQQSLDQGLQFLIQYYNGEERAKGNILERFSAQQFPDLHSELNLSSLELGDSALYFCASSVDLQGSGQRYTFGSGTRLTVV.

J is TRBJ2-3 and V is TRBV4-3; TRBD2 matches at 13 bases. This CDR3 is built from 18 residues. Germline V gene sequence: CDR1 LGHNA, CDR2 YSLEER. J lost 3 bases, V lost 0 bases, and 6 bases had no gene match. In DNA form, the CDR3 reads TGCGCCAGCAGCCAAGATCGACTAGCGGGAGGCCTAACAGATACGCAGTATTTT. Encoded protein: CASSQDRLAGGLTDTQYF.

The V and J genes are TRBV11-3 and TRBJ2-1; D is perhaps TRBD1 (6 bases). This CDR3 has 18 amino acids. Germline CDR1 SGHNT, CDR2 YENEEA. Trimming stripped 0 bases from V and 2 bases from J, with 17 bases between. The CDR3 sequence: CASSLDGIQGLPYNEQFF. The CDR3 nucleotides read TGTGCCAGCAGCTTAGATGGGATACAGGGCCTTCCCTACAATGAGCAGTTCTTC.

This clone was seen a handful of times. The chain has TRBV7-9 and TRBJ2-7; 10 bases are a match to TRBD2. There are 15 residues in the CDR3. CDR1 and CDR2 from the germline V gene are SEHNR and FQNEAQ (reference sequence). V lost 5 bases and J lost 3; bases outside the gene matches: 7. CDR3 bases: TGTGCCAGCAGCCCAGCGGGAGGGCCGTTCTACGAGCAGTACTTC. Translated: CASSPAGGPFYEQYF.

CDR3 protein: CASSLTGGPKDTQYF. Here the CDR3 DNA reads TGCGCCAGCAGCCTAACGGGGGGGCCAAAAGATACGCAGTATTTT. This chain links TRBV5-1 with TRBJ2-3; 8 positions match TRBD2. V shed 4 bases and J 5 bases; nucleotides not matched to a gene: 9. Germline CDR1 is SGHRS and CDR2 is YFSETQ. The length of the CDR3 is 15 residues.

The chain has TRBV18 and TRBJ2-1; TRBD2 matches at 9 bases. V shed 3 bases and J 4 bases; nucleotides not matched to a gene: 4. The CDR3 is 15 residues long. CDR1 is KGHSH and CDR2 is LQKENI in the germline V gene. CDR3 residues: CASSPASGAYNEQFF. CDR3 sequence (DNA): TGTGCCAGCTCACCCGCTAGCGGGGCTTACAATGAGCAGTTCTTC.

The rearrangement joins TRBV28 to TRBJ2-1; 10 nucleotides align to TRBD2. This CDR3 has 16 amino acids. J lost 4 bases, V lost 5 bases, and 8 bases had no gene match. Germline-derived CDR1 and CDR2 are MDHEN and SYDVKM. CDR3 coding DNA: TGTGCCAGCAGTGGGACTAGCGAACGTGCTTACAATGAGCAGTTCTTC. This encodes CASSGTSERAYNEQFF.

The chain links TRBV3-1 (or the pseudogene TRBV3-2) to TRBJ1-1; tentatively, D is TRBD1 (6 bases). CDR3 size: 15 residues. Germline values: CDR1 LGHDT, CDR2 YNNKEL (reference sequence). V was clipped by 6 bases and J by 0 bases, with 14 bases between them. The CDR3 sequence is CASRPRGALNTEAFF. The CDR3 bases are TGTGCCAGCAGACCTCGGGGGGCCTTGAACACTGAAGCTTTCTTT.

The rearrangement uses TRBV12-3 or TRBV12-4 and TRBJ1-1; D perhaps matches TRBD1 (6 bases). This CDR3 spans 12 amino acids. The V end lost 4 bases, the J end lost 12 bases, and 15 bases lay between the germline ends. Here the CDR3 reads CASSSHRVGSFF. The CDR3 bases are TGTGCCAGCAGTTCCCACAGGGTTGGCTCTTTCTTT.

The chain is built from TRBV11-2 and TRBJ1-1; the match to TRBD1 covers 9 bases. Germline V gene lookup returns CDR1 SGHAT and CDR2 FQNNGV. This CDR3 has 15 residues. The V segment lost 2 bases and the J segment 4 bases; nucleotides outside the gene matches: 5. CDR3 nucleotides: TGTGCCAGCAGCTTAAATTGGGGACAGGGCACTGAAGCTTTCTTT. This gives the protein CASSLNWGQGTEAFF. The full variable domain, in which reference TRBV11-2 and TRBJ1-1 provide the parts outside the CDR3, is EAGVAQSPRYKIIEKRQSVAFWCNPISGHATLYWYQQILGQGPKLLIQFQNNGVVDDSQLPKDRFSAERLKGVDSTLKIQPAKLEDSAVYLCASSLNWGQGTEAFFGQGTRLTVV.

The chain is built from TRBV9 and TRBJ1-6; D remains unclear. The CDR3 extends over 14 amino acids. Germline V gene data show CDR1 as SGDLS and CDR2 as YYNGEE. Trimming took 2 bases from V and 8 from J, leaving 11 bases between them. The CDR3 region is CASSVRQMDSPLHF. CDR3 nucleotides: TGTGCCAGCAGCGTGAGGCAGATGGATTCACCCCTCCACTTT.

This clone was seen only once. The chain combines TRBV18 with TRBJ1-5, with D maybe TRBD1 (5 bases). CDR1 and CDR2 (germline): KGHSH, LQKENI. V was cut by 4 bases and J by 2 bases, with 9 bases left in between. The CDR3 is 14 residues long. The CDR3 here is CASSLKQGNQPQHF. The CDR3, as DNA: TGTGCCAGCTCACTGAAACAGGGCAATCAGCCCCAGCATTTT.

The chain recombines TRBV6-2 or TRBV6-3 with TRBJ2-1; a weak D match, TRBD2 (5 bases). The CDR3 runs 15 residues. The V end was cut by 2 bases, the J end by 9 bases, with 17 bases between. CDR1 MNHEY and CDR2 SVGEGT come from the germline V gene. The CDR3: CASSYSLLAVGEQFF. DNA of the CDR3: TGTGCCAGCAGTTACAGCCTCCTAGCCGTGGGTGAGCAGTTCTTC.